A selection of T cell receptor beta chains follows, all from one sample in a study of blood T cell repertoires in COVID-19. Only in-frame clones appear in the TCRdb table, and some are missing; sequencing was by immunoSEQ multiplex PCR. The sample holds approximately 110,000 clones, 80% to 90% seen once. Source material: peripheral blood. These receptors came from a woman at least 80 years old with acute or convalescent COVID-19. Each CDR3 is given without its conserved first and last residue. Each record gives: J gene, V gene, CDR3 protein.

>TRBJ2-5|TRBV21-1
ASSLPGEEETQY
>TRBJ2-1|TRBV27
ASSLRGSYNEQF
>TRBJ2-1|TRBV9
ASSLRGGALSYNEQF
>TRBJ2-5|TRBV2
ASCRDRNQETQY
>TRBJ2-2|TRBV6-1
ASSEVTRNTGELF
>TRBJ2-5|TRBV5-1
ASSLSAGSQETQY
>TRBJ2-7|TRBV5-1
ASSLEGTRTAYEQY
>TRBJ1-6|TRBV4-1
ASSQYEDSPLH
>TRBJ1-4|TRBV12-3/TRBV12-4
ASSTGEKLF
>TRBJ1-3|TRBV7-2
ASSLGDRGNTIY
>TRBJ2-4|TRBV7-8
ASSPPLRDSKNIQY
>TRBJ1-1|TRBV21-1
ASSPRGTGAF
>TRBJ2-5|TRBV7-6
ASSRDRGRQETQY
>TRBJ1-6|TRBV28
ASRQTGDGSPLH
>TRBJ1-2|TRBV18
ASSLRRDRGNYGYT
>TRBJ1-1|TRBV19
ASSDRGNTEAF
>TRBJ2-3|TRBV30
AWSKGTSGGLSTDTQY
>TRBJ2-2|TRBV18
ASSPPGSGELF
>TRBJ2-3|TRBV5-1
ASSLRGGRTDTQY
>TRBJ2-3|TRBV11-2
ASSLWDSRGDTQY
>TRBJ1-5|TRBV19
ASSGPGQGYNQPQH
>TRBJ2-1|TRBV3-1/TRBV3-2
ASSHRGEQF
>TRBJ2-7|TRBV30
AWSQDNSYEQY
>TRBJ1-1|TRBV15
ATSTSSGVAF
>TRBJ1-2|TRBV6-5
ASSYLQGSYGYT
>TRBJ2-1|TRBV19
ASSIVGRGGYNEQF
>TRBJ2-7|TRBV29-1
SVAGGEGTYEQY
>TRBJ2-7|TRBV5-1
ASSLAGGRGTYEQY
>TRBJ1-2|TRBV6-5
ASSYATGLYGYT
>TRBJ1-1|TRBV10-3
AISESMGLLEAF
>TRBJ1-1|TRBV27
ASRHGQNTEAF
>TRBJ1-2|TRBV10-3
AIGPGGQGARGYT
>TRBJ1-2|TRBV18
ASSPPGRQYSNYGYT
>TRBJ1-1|TRBV27
ASSMTGGLSEAF
>TRBJ1-2|TRBV28
ASSTNRGRGGYT
>TRBJ1-4|TRBV6-5
ASSSGTGSEKLF
>TRBJ1-1|TRBV5-6
ASSLVTSPELSEAF
>TRBJ1-5|TRBV2
ASSGQGAQPQH
>TRBJ1-6|TRBV30
AWTTGENSPLH
>TRBJ2-7|TRBV28
ASSLRRGGYEQY
>TRBJ2-1|TRBV5-1
ASSRPGTGGANEQF
>TRBJ1-2|TRBV6-6
ASRRGQDGYT
>TRBJ2-3|TRBV3-1/TRBV3-2
ASSQPSGGDTQY
>TRBJ2-7|TRBV28
ASLRTGRAYEQY
>TRBJ2-5|TRBV7-9
ASSASGQETQY
>TRBJ1-6|TRBV4-3
ASSPSTGGRSPLH
>TRBJ2-5|TRBV6-2/TRBV6-3
ASSYVATGAGGETQY
>TRBJ2-3|TRBV7-3
ASTLGGTTTDTQY
>TRBJ2-3|TRBV6-5
ASSRLRVTDTQY
>TRBJ1-2|TRBV12-3/TRBV12-4
ASSRQGNYGYT